The 30 T cell receptor beta chains given below trace back to one sample, sequenced in a study of cytomegalovirus exposure and HLA in healthy donors. The PCR made use of 60 Vbeta and 13 Jbeta primers. The protocol was immunoSEQ multiplex PCR, while the TCRdb copy is restricted to in-frame clones and leaves out a portion. The sample contains approximately 100,000 clones, about four fifths of which appear only once. Sequencing was carried out using PBMCs. These TCRs come from a woman aged 25 to 39 in good health and CMV-seronegative.

CDR3 bases: TGCGCCAGCAGCCCGCAGGGGGAAAAACTGTTTTTT. This gives the protein CASSPQGEKLFF. The V call is TRBV4-1, the J call TRBJ1-4, with D tentatively TRBD1 (6 bases). V dropped 4 bases and J dropped 8 bases, with 8 bases sitting between them. The CDR3 is made up of 12 amino acids. Germline V lookup: CDR1 MGHRA, CDR2 YSYEKL.

CDR3 residues: CASSLERDGNTIYF. In DNA form, the CDR3 reads TGTGCCAGCAGCTTAGAGCGTGATGGAAACACCATATATTTT. V and J are TRBV7-9 and TRBJ1-3; D remains ambiguous. The CDR3 loop spans 14 amino acids. V was cut by 1 base and J by 3 bases, with 7 bases left in between. Germline V lookup: CDR1 SEHNR, CDR2 FQNEAQ (reference sequence).

This clone was observed a few times. V usage is TRBV5-5 and J usage is TRBJ2-6; a weak D match, TRBD1 (5 bases). This CDR3 is built from 17 residues. Trimming pared 0 bases from V and 4 bases from J, leaving 14 bases between. Germline values: CDR1 SGHKS, CDR2 YYEKEE (reference sequence). CDR3 nucleotides: TGTGCCAGCAGCTTGGAGGGTTCAGGGATCGGGGCCAACGTCCTGACTTTC. Encoded protein: CASSLEGSGIGANVLTF. The variable domain in full, completed from reference TRBV5-5 and TRBJ2-6, reads DAGVTQSPTHLIKTRGQQVTLRCSPISGHKSVSWYQQVLGQGPQFIFQYYEKEERGRGNFPDRFSARQFPNYSSELNVNALLLGDSALYLCASSLEGSGIGANVLTFGAGSRLTVL.

The chain carries TRBV19 and TRBJ2-7, with TRBD2 as a possible D gene (6 bases). The CDR3 spans 15 residues. Trimming cost V 1 base and J 5 bases, with 15 bases left between them. CDR1 is LNHDA, CDR2 SQIVND, per germline (reference sequence). Written as DNA, the CDR3 is TGTGCCAGTAGTATAGGGGAGGCCAGGGCCCACGAGCAGTACTTC. Translation: CASSIGEARAHEQYF.

This clone has only a few counts. V and J are TRBV6-1 and TRBJ2-7; no reliable D call. The CDR3 totals 14 residues. Germline V gene data show CDR1 as MNHNS and CDR2 as SASEGT. Trimming took off 5 bases at V and 0 bases at J, with 11 bases between the two ends. The CDR3 DNA reads as TGTGCCAGCAGTAGTCACACCTCCTCCTACGAGCAGTACTTC. Encoded protein: CASSSHTSSYEQYF.

The rearrangement links TRBV28 to TRBJ2-7, with TRBD2 matching 9 bases. The CDR3 has 14 residues. Per germline, CDR1 MDHEN and CDR2 SYDVKM. Germline trimming cut 7 bases from V and 3 bases from J; bases unmatched to any gene: 7. For the CDR3, the DNA is TGTGCCAGCACGGCGACTAGCGGAAACTACGAGCAGTACTTC. Its translation: CASTATSGNYEQYF. The full variable domain, with the rest looked up from reference TRBV28 and TRBJ2-7, is DVKVTQSSRYLVKRTGEKVFLECVQDMDHENMFWYRQDPGLGLRLIYFSYDVKMKEKGDIPEGYSVSREKKERFSLILESASTNQTSMYLCASTATSGNYEQYFGPGTRLTVT.

The gene calls are TRBV11-1 and TRBJ2-2; 8 positions agree with TRBD2. J was trimmed by 4 bases and V by 4 bases; bases with no gene match: 8. The CDR3 has 16 amino acids. Germline values: CDR1 SGHAT, CDR2 FQDESV (reference sequence). In DNA, the CDR3 is TGTGCCAGCAGCTCGGGACTAGTCGGCACCACCGGGGAGCTGTTTTTT. Translated: CASSSGLVGTTGELFF.

Note on this clone: Mismatch with germline at one junction end may stem from a read error. The chain has TRBV4-3 and TRBJ2-5; TRBD1 matches 10 bases. From germline, CDR1 is LGHNA and CDR2 YSLEER. The CDR3 runs 16 residues. The CDR3 nucleotides are TGCGCCAGTAGCCAAGTAATGGGGACAGGGGAAGAGACCCAGTACTTC. As protein: CASSQVMGTGEETQYF.

The chain links TRBV5-4 to TRBJ2-1; 13 positions agree with TRBD2. The V gene end was trimmed by 4 bases and the J gene end by 15 bases; junction bases not matched to a gene: 19. Per the germline V gene, CDR1 is SGHNT and CDR2 is YYREEE (reference sequence). The CDR3 totals 17 residues. The CDR3 DNA follows: TGTGCCAGCAGCCCCGGGGTTGGGGGACTAGCGGGAAGAGGAGGGTTCTTC. It is translated as CASSPGVGGLAGRGGFF.

This clone was seen once. The chain links TRBV1 to TRBJ2-5; the table's D call TRBD2 went unverified against the DNA. TRBV1 is reported as a pseudogene. The CDR3 contains 16 residues. CDR3 bases: TGCCCCAGCAGCCCCCCCGCCGCTAGCGGGCTGGAGACCCAGTACTTC. Its protein is CPSSPPAASGLETQYF.

This clone turned up a few times. The chain is built from TRBV5-6 and TRBJ2-7; TRBD2 matches at 12 bases. Germline values: CDR1 SGHDT, CDR2 YYEEEE. There are 15 residues in the CDR3. V trimming: 5 bases; J trimming: 4 bases; junction bases outside the gene matches: 7. The CDR3 DNA reads as TGTGCCAGCAGTCCCTCGACTAGCGGGAGTTACGAGCAGTACTTC. This gives the protein CASSPSTSGSYEQYF.

The chain has TRBV7-2 and TRBJ2-7; no definite D call. This CDR3 is 15 amino acids long. From germline, CDR1 is SGHTA and CDR2 FQGNSA. V shed 1 base and J shed 2 bases, with 12 bases lying between them. The CDR3 is CASSLEAQATYEQYF. CDR3 bases: TGTGCCAGCAGCTTAGAGGCCCAAGCGACCTACGAGCAGTACTTC.

The genes are TRBV18 and TRBJ2-5, with 7 bases aligning to TRBD1. V lost 8 bases, J lost 2 bases, and 5 bases stayed unmatched. Looked up from germline, CDR1 is KGHSH and CDR2 is LQKENI. The CDR3 is 13 residues long. The CDR3 spells CASARDRQETQYF. The DNA of the CDR3 is TGTGCCAGCGCAAGGGACAGACAAGAGACCCAGTACTTC.

The chain couples TRBV7-2 to TRBJ2-1; 12 positions agree with TRBD1. Germline V gene lookup returns CDR1 SGHTA and CDR2 FQGNSA. Trimming cost V 4 bases and J 4 bases; bases outside gene matches: 5. CDR3 length equals 16 residues. In DNA form, the CDR3 reads TGTGCCAGCAGCTCACCGGGACAGGGGGCTTACAATGAGCAGTTCTTC. It specifies CASSSPGQGAYNEQFF.

The chain uses TRBV28 and TRBJ2-7, with TRBD1 matching 7 bases. Germline CDR1 MDHEN, CDR2 SYDVKM. This CDR3 is 16 amino acids long. Trimming at V came to 5 bases and at J to 5 bases, leaving 15 bases not matched to a gene. This CDR3 is CASSNGQDGWKDEQYF. In DNA, the CDR3 is TGTGCCAGCAGTAATGGACAGGATGGGTGGAAGGACGAGCAGTACTTC.

The J gene is TRBJ1-2, the V gene TRBV4-2, with TRBD1 matching over 8 bases. The CDR3 contains 15 residues. CDR1 and CDR2 from the germline V gene are LGHNA and YNFKEQ. V gave up 1 base and J gave up 3 bases; unmatched junction bases: 4. The CDR3 is CASSQASQGDYGYTF. In nucleotides, the CDR3 is TGTGCCAGCAGCCAAGCATCACAGGGGGACTATGGCTACACCTTC.

This clone was counted between two and nine times. The V and J genes are TRBV7-2 and TRBJ2-3; D perhaps matches TRBD1 (5 bases). Germline V gene sequence: CDR1 SGHTA, CDR2 FQGNSA. V was pared by 4 bases and J by 2 bases, with 19 bases between. This CDR3 is 17 amino acids long. CDR3 sequence reads: CASSSRGGGHHTDTQYF. The CDR3 DNA sequence: TGTGCCAGCAGCTCAAGGGGCGGCGGCCATCACACAGATACGCAGTATTTT. Full variable domain (missing parts from reference TRBV7-2 and TRBJ2-3): GAGVSQSPSNKVTEKGKDVELRCDPISGHTALYWYRQSLGQGLEFLIYFQGNSAPDKSGLPSDRFSAERTGGSVSTLTIQRTQQEDSAVYLCASSSRGGGHHTDTQYFGPGTRLTVL.

This clone is a singleton in its sample. J is TRBJ1-5 and V is TRBV7-9; D might be TRBD1 (6 bases). Germline V lookup: CDR1 SEHNR, CDR2 FQNEAQ (reference sequence). V gave up 3 bases and J gave up 6 bases, with 15 bases separating them. The CDR3 is 15 amino acids. CDR3 protein: CASSLSGATGQPQHF. CDR3 DNA sequence: TGTGCCAGCAGCTTGTCAGGGGCGACTGGTCAGCCCCAGCATTTT. The full variable domain, completed using reference TRBV7-9 and TRBJ1-5, is DTGVSQNPRHKITKRGQNVTFRCDPISEHNRLYWYRQTLGQGPEFLTYFQNEAQLEKSRLLSDRFSAERPKGSFSTLEIQRTEQGDSAMYLCASSLSGATGQPQHFGDGTRLSIL.

In this sample, this clone turned up a few times. The J gene is TRBJ2-3, the V gene TRBV7-9; TRBD2 agrees at 7 bases. The CDR3 length is 16 residues. The germline gives CDR1 SEHNR, CDR2 FQNEAQ (reference sequence). V was pared by 1 base and J by 2 bases, with 6 bases of the junction left unmatched. This chain's CDR3 is CASSLGSAGYTDTQYF. CDR3 in DNA: TGTGCCAGCAGCTTAGGATCAGCGGGGTACACAGATACGCAGTATTTT.

The chain recombines TRBV19 with TRBJ2-1; TRBD2 matches 12 bases. CDR1 is LNHDA and CDR2 is SQIVND in the germline V gene (reference sequence). The CDR3 has 18 residues. With V trimmed by 0 bases and J by 3 bases, 6 bases remained unmatched. The CDR3 here is CASSIDPRLAGVYNEQFF. CDR3 in DNA: TGTGCCAGTAGTATAGACCCTCGACTAGCGGGAGTCTACAATGAGCAGTTCTTC.

A single count supports this clone. V is TRBV27 and J is TRBJ2-4, with D perhaps TRBD2 (5 bases). Between the trimmed V and J ends, which lost 2 bases and 7 bases, there was a span of 12 bases. The germline V gene has CDR1 MNHEY and CDR2 SMNVEV (reference sequence). The CDR3 spans 14 residues. Here the CDR3 reads CASSLRENNNIQYF. CDR3 coding DNA: TGTGCCAGCAGTTTACGGGAAAACAATAACATTCAGTACTTC.

The chain links TRBV4-2 to TRBJ1-3; D not certain. V lost 1 base, J lost 3 bases, and 13 bases lay in between. Germline CDR1 LGHNA, CDR2 YNFKEQ. CDR3 length: 16 residues. CDR3 sequence reads: CASSQVLGPVGNTIYF. The CDR3 region has the DNA TGTGCCAGCAGCCAAGTCCTGGGCCCGGTTGGAAACACCATATATTTT.

This clone rates as medium-sized. The rearrangement links TRBV19 to TRBJ2-1; no definite D call. The V end lost 3 bases, the J end lost 9 bases, and 21 bases lay between the germline ends. The germline V gene has CDR1 LNHDA and CDR2 SQIVND (reference sequence). The CDR3 has 16 residues. The CDR3 spells CASSIFDRVHFFEQFF. CDR3 sequence (DNA): TGTGCCAGTAGTATTTTTGATCGCGTCCACTTTTTTGAGCAGTTCTTC. The variable domain in full, with the rest retrieved from reference TRBV19 and TRBJ2-1, is DGGITQSPKYLFRKEGQNVTLSCEQNLNHDAMYWYRQDPGQGLRLIYYSQIVNDFQKGDIAEGYSVSREKKESFPLTVTSAQKNPTAFYLCASSIFDRVHFFEQFFGPGTRLTVL.

The V gene is TRBV6-1, the J gene TRBJ1-6, with a possible D match to TRBD1 (5 bases). The CDR3 consists of 15 residues. Germline V gives CDR1 MNHNS, CDR2 SASEGT. Trimming took off 0 bases at V and 4 bases at J, with 7 bases between the two ends. CDR3 nucleotide sequence: TGTGCCAGCAGTGAAGCGGGGCTTTATAATTCACCCCTCCACTTT. Amino acids: CASSEAGLYNSPLHF.

In DNA form, the CDR3 reads TGTGCCAGCTCCAGGGACAGGGAAGCTTTCTTT. This gives the protein CASSRDREAFF. This chain connects TRBV18 to TRBJ1-1; 8 nucleotides match TRBD1. CDR1 and CDR2 from the germline V gene are KGHSH and LQKENI. Trimming took 6 bases from V and 8 from J; bases not matched to a gene: 2. This CDR3 region has 11 residues.

This clone showed up just a few times. This rearrangement joins TRBV4-3 to TRBJ1-1; 7 bases map to TRBD1. The CDR3 spans 14 residues. V trimming: 1 base; J trimming: 4 bases; junction bases outside the gene matches: 3. In germline, CDR1 is LGHNA, CDR2 YSLEER. The CDR3 nucleotides read TGCGCCAGCAGCCAAGGACAGGGTCCCACTGAAGCTTTCTTT. This codes for CASSQGQGPTEAFF.

As DNA, the CDR3 is TGCAGCGTCGCGCGGGGGGCGGGGGAGCTGTTTTTT. Residues: CSVARGAGELFF. The rearrangement joins TRBV29-1 to TRBJ2-2; TRBD2 agrees at 8 bases. Trimming took 6 bases from V and 8 from J; bases not matched to a gene: 5. The CDR3 is made up of 12 amino acids. The germline V gene has CDR1 SQVTM and CDR2 ANQGSEA.

This clone was seen more than once but under ten times. The chain joins TRBV7-2 to TRBJ1-2; D unclear. In germline, CDR1 is SGHTA, CDR2 FQGNSA. This CDR3 is built from 15 residues. V lost 2 bases, J lost 4 bases, and 14 bases lay in between. The CDR3: CASSLTQTVPYGYTF. CDR3 nucleotide sequence: TGTGCCAGCAGCTTAACCCAGACTGTTCCCTATGGCTACACCTTC. Supplemented by reference TRBV7-2 and TRBJ1-2, the full variable domain reads GAGVSQSPSNKVTEKGKDVELRCDPISGHTALYWYRQSLGQGLEFLIYFQGNSAPDKSGLPSDRFSAERTGGSVSTLTIQRTQQEDSAVYLCASSLTQTVPYGYTFGSGTRLTVV.

The gene calls are TRBV9 and TRBJ2-5, with TRBD2 matching 10 bases. V lost 3 bases and J lost 5; bases outside the gene matches: 1. Per the germline V gene, CDR1 is SGDLS and CDR2 is YYNGEE. CDR3 length: 13 amino acids. The CDR3 nucleotides are TGTGCCAGCAGCGCGGGACTAGCGGAGACCCAGTACTTC. Its translation is CASSAGLAETQYF.

The chain employs TRBV5-5 and TRBJ1-1; the match to TRBD1 covers 7 bases. This CDR3 region has 13 residues. Germline V gene sequence: CDR1 SGHKS, CDR2 YYEKEE (reference sequence). V gave up 0 bases and J gave up 4 bases; unmatched junction bases: 0. The CDR3 spells CASSLEGATEAFF. As DNA, the CDR3 is TGTGCCAGCAGCTTGGAGGGGGCCACTGAAGCTTTCTTT. Filled out from reference TRBV5-5 and TRBJ1-1, the complete variable domain reads DAGVTQSPTHLIKTRGQQVTLRCSPISGHKSVSWYQQVLGQGPQFIFQYYEKEERGRGNFPDRFSARQFPNYSSELNVNALLLGDSALYLCASSLEGATEAFFGQGTRLTVV.